The 23 T cell receptor beta chains in this list originate from one sample, sequenced in a study of T cell clones after liver transplantation. Repertoires were generated with immunoSEQ multiplex PCR, while TCRdb's copy carries only in-frame clones and drops some. The sample includes 85,000 to 110,000 clones, around 84% seen only once; the top ten take about 2.8%. Sample: CD4+ T cells from blood, taken around 49 months after liver transplant. These receptors were taken from a human patient who received a liver transplant. Some of the T cells might come from the graft donor.

V is TRBV7-9 and J is TRBJ2-3, with 9 bases lining up with TRBD2. Germline V CDR1 and CDR2: SEHNR, FQNEAQ (reference sequence). The J segment lost 4 bases and the V segment lost 6 bases, leaving 8 bases of the junction unmatched. The length of the CDR3 is 15 residues. CDR3 coding DNA: TGTGCCAGCAGGAAACGGACTAGCGTTGCAGATACGCAGTATTTT. It specifies CASRKRTSVADTQYF.

The chain uses TRBV14 and TRBJ2-2, with 7 nucleotides matching TRBD1. Trimming took 4 bases from V and 7 from J; bases not matched to a gene: 3. In germline, CDR1 is SGHDN, CDR2 FVKESK. This CDR3 region has 13 residues. CDR3: CASSPGQFGELFF. The CDR3 region has the DNA TGTGCCAGCAGCCCGGGACAGTTCGGGGAGCTGTTTTTT.

This chain connects TRBV27 to TRBJ1-5, with unresolved D. Per the germline V gene, CDR1 is MNHEY and CDR2 is SMNVEV (reference sequence). The CDR3 loop spans 16 amino acids. Trimming removed 6 bases from V and 2 bases from J, with 17 bases in between. CDR3 residues: CASSSTIRTGNQPQHF. The DNA of the CDR3 is TGTGCCAGCAGCTCTACAATTAGGACGGGCAATCAGCCCCAGCATTTT.

The chain joins TRBV2 to TRBJ1-1, with TRBD1 as a possible D gene (5 bases). Trimming took off 6 bases at V and 5 bases at J, with 10 bases between the two ends. CDR1 is SNHLY, CDR2 FYNNEI, per germline. The CDR3 is 12 amino acids. CDR3: CASSGDGTEAFF. DNA of the CDR3: TGTGCCAGCAGCGGGGACGGAACTGAAGCTTTCTTT.

V is TRBV7-8 and J is TRBJ1-4; D gene unclear. CDR1 and CDR2 from the germline V gene are SGHVS and FQNEAQ. CDR3 length: 16 amino acids. The ends were cut back, 7 bases at V and 0 bases at J, with 15 bases in the middle. CDR3 coding DNA: TGTGCCAGCAAGCGAAGTCGGACTGCAACTAATGAAAAACTGTTTTTT. Translated: CASKRSRTATNEKLFF. Filled out from reference TRBV7-8 and TRBJ1-4, the complete variable domain reads GAGVSQSPRYKVAKRGQDVALRCDPISGHVSLFWYQQALGQGPEFLTYFQNEAQLDKSGLPSDRFFAERPEGSVSTLKIQRTQQEDSAVYLCASKRSRTATNEKLFFGSGTQLSVL.

This clone occurred once. This sequence joins TRBV28 and TRBJ2-7; D uncertain. This CDR3 contains 14 residues. Looked up from germline, CDR1 is MDHEN and CDR2 is SYDVKM. V gave up 3 bases and J gave up 7 bases, with 16 bases separating them. DNA of the CDR3: TGTGCCAGCAGTTTCCTTGGGTCATCAATGGAGCAGTACTTC. It specifies CASSFLGSSMEQYF.

V usage is TRBV9 and J usage is TRBJ2-2; 7 bases align to TRBD2. This CDR3 comprises 16 residues. J lost 5 bases, V lost 6 bases, and 13 bases had no gene match. Germline lookup yields CDR1 SGDLS and CDR2 YYNGEE. The CDR3 spells CASTPVGRGWTGELFF. The CDR3 nucleotides are TGTGCCAGCACCCCAGTGGGGAGGGGATGGACCGGGGAGCTGTTTTTT. The full variable domain, in which reference TRBV9 and TRBJ2-2 provide the parts outside the CDR3, is DSGVTQTPKHLITATGQRVTLRCSPRSGDLSVYWYQQSLDQGLQFLIQYYNGEERAKGNILERFSAQQFPDLHSELNLSSLELGDSALYFCASTPVGRGWTGELFFGEGSRLTVL.

CDR3 sequence: CASSLGSLAAQETQYF. CDR3 nucleotide sequence: TGTGCCAGCAGCTTGGGGTCCTTGGCGGCCCAAGAGACCCAGTACTTC. The chain links TRBV5-4 to TRBJ2-5; D is uncertain. V lost 0 bases and J 1 base, leaving 13 bases between the germline ends. Per germline, CDR1 SGHNT and CDR2 YYREEE (reference sequence). CDR3 length: 16 residues. The complete variable domain, with remaining parts taken from reference TRBV5-4 and TRBJ2-5, reads ETGVTQSPTHLIKTRGQQVTLRCSSQSGHNTVSWYQQALGQGPQFIFQYYREEENGRGNFPPRFSGLQFPNYSSELNVNALELDDSALYLCASSLGSLAAQETQYFGPGTRLLVL.

The rearrangement links TRBV5-1 to TRBJ2-5, with TRBD2 matching over 8 bases. V trimming: 4 bases; J trimming: 4 bases; junction bases outside the gene matches: 6. The CDR3 runs to 14 residues. Germline V CDR1 and CDR2: SGHRS, YFSETQ. DNA for the CDR3: TGCGCCAGCAGCCCGGCGGGGGGCACAGAGACCCAGTACTTC. Its translation: CASSPAGGTETQYF.

This chain links TRBV18 with TRBJ2-2; perhaps TRBD1 as D (6 bases). The germline CDR1 and CDR2 sequences are KGHSH and LQKENI. The germline V and J ends were trimmed by 5 bases and 9 bases, with 19 bases remaining between them. CDR3 length: 15 residues. CDR3 DNA: TGTGCCAGCTCAGATTATACAGGGCCGACTCGGGAGCTGTTTTTT. Protein sequence: CASSDYTGPTRELFF. The whole variable domain, filled in from reference TRBV18 and TRBJ2-2, reads NAGVMQNPRHLVRRRGQEARLRCSPMKGHSHVYWYRQLPEEGLKFMVYLQKENIIDESGMPKERFSAEFPKEGPSILRIQQVVRGDSAAYFCASSDYTGPTRELFFGEGSRLTVL.

This clone was seen more than once but under ten times. The chain has TRBV14 and TRBJ2-7; 9 bases are shared with TRBD1. The CDR3 totals 16 residues. V shed 1 base and J 0 bases; nucleotides not matched to a gene: 4. Germline CDR1 is SGHDN and CDR2 is FVKESK. CDR3 bases: TGTGCCAGCAGCCAAGCCCCGGGACAGGGCTCCTACGAGCAGTACTTC. Its translation is CASSQAPGQGSYEQYF.

This clone came up once. The chain couples TRBV6-1 to TRBJ2-7; tentatively, D is TRBD2 (5 bases). Deletions cut 5 bases from V and 6 bases from J, with 8 bases between. The germline V gene has CDR1 MNHNS and CDR2 SASEGT. The CDR3 runs to 11 residues. CDR3 residues: CASSSLAEQYF. The CDR3 nucleotides are TGTGCCAGCAGTTCCCTAGCCGAGCAGTACTTC.

This rearrangement joins TRBV27 to TRBJ1-2; D is unclear. The germline gives CDR1 MNHEY, CDR2 SMNVEV (reference sequence). The V end lost 7 bases, the J end lost 2 bases, and 14 bases lay between the germline ends. The CDR3 sequence is 14 residues long. CDR3 sequence (DNA): TGTGCCAGCACCTTCCGGGCGGGGAACTATGGCTACACCTTC. Translating gives CASTFRAGNYGYTF.

This sequence joins TRBV14 and TRBJ2-3; possible D gene TRBD1, 5 bases. CDR1 SGHDN and CDR2 FVKESK come from the germline V gene. There are 13 residues in the CDR3. V was clipped by 6 bases and J by 4 bases, with 11 bases between them. The CDR3 reads CASSLARADTQYF. CDR3 in DNA: TGTGCCAGCAGTTTGGCCAGGGCAGATACGCAGTATTTT.

The gene calls are TRBV9 and TRBJ1-2; D call uncertain. Per the germline V gene, CDR1 is SGDLS and CDR2 is YYNGEE. Trimming took 3 bases from V and 5 from J, leaving 8 bases between them. The CDR3 sequence is 12 residues long. The CDR3, as DNA: TGTGCCAGCAGCGAATGGACGTATGGCTACACCTTC. Protein sequence: CASSEWTYGYTF.

The J gene is TRBJ2-1, the V gene TRBV9; D may be TRBD1 or TRBD2 (5 bases each). This CDR3 contains 15 residues. Germline CDR1 reads SGDLS; CDR2 reads YYNGEE. Trimming cost V 2 bases and J 3 bases, with 12 bases left between them. The CDR3 region has the DNA TGTGCCAGCAGCGTTTTCGGGACCAACTACAATGAGCAGTTCTTC. Its protein product is CASSVFGTNYNEQFF.

This clone was seen a handful of times. The chain recombines TRBV19 with TRBJ1-1; tentatively, D is TRBD1 (5 bases). Germline V CDR1 and CDR2: LNHDA, SQIVND (reference sequence). V was cut by 3 bases and J by 8 bases, with 10 bases left in between. This CDR3 is 12 amino acids long. Written as DNA, the CDR3 is TGTGCCAGTAGTATGTTAAGGACAGAAGCTTTCTTT. Its protein is CASSMLRTEAFF.

The chain combines TRBV6-5 with TRBJ2-3, with 8 nucleotides matching TRBD2. The CDR3 is made up of 14 amino acids. Trimming took 7 bases from V and 6 from J; bases not matched to a gene: 9. Germline V gene data show CDR1 as MNHEY and CDR2 as SVGAGI. The CDR3 is CASTSPRGEDTQYF. The DNA of the CDR3 is TGTGCCAGCACCTCTCCGCGGGGGGAGGATACGCAGTATTTT.

The gene calls are TRBV4-3 and TRBJ2-2; D may correspond to TRBD1 or TRBD2 (5 bases each). This CDR3 has 16 residues. The germline CDR1 and CDR2 sequences are LGHNA and YSLEER. With 0 bases removed from V and 5 bases from J, the gap between germline ends came to 13 bases. For the CDR3, the DNA is TGCGCCAGCAGCCAAGATATGAAGAGGGGTACCGGGGAGCTGTTTTTT. It codes for CASSQDMKRGTGELFF.

V is TRBV19 and J is TRBJ1-5; D is possibly TRBD1 (6 bases). There are 14 residues in the CDR3. In germline, CDR1 is LNHDA, CDR2 SQIVND (reference sequence). The ends were cut back, 4 bases at V and 7 bases at J, with 14 bases in the middle. In DNA, the CDR3 is TGTGCCAGTAGTAAAGGTGAGGGGGTGCAGCCCCAGCATTTT. Translating gives CASSKGEGVQPQHF.

The J gene is TRBJ1-2, the V gene TRBV6-5, with 7 bases matching TRBD1. This CDR3 is built from 14 residues. Germline-derived CDR1 and CDR2 are MNHEY and SVGAGI. The ends lost 6 bases at V and 5 bases at J; junction bases unmatched: 9. CDR3 DNA sequence: TGTGCCAGCAGAAGACAGGGTTTGGGGTATGGCTACACCTTC. Protein product: CASRRQGLGYGYTF.

This clone was detected ten times or more. The chain employs TRBV9 and TRBJ1-1; D is uncertain. V dropped 2 bases and J dropped 1 base, with 9 bases sitting between them. CDR3 length: 14 amino acids. Germline CDR1 SGDLS, CDR2 YYNGEE. The CDR3 bases are TGTGCCAGCAGCGTTTATGGAGGGAACACTGAAGCTTTCTTT. It specifies CASSVYGGNTEAFF.

The chain couples TRBV11-1 to TRBJ1-4; 7 bases align to TRBD1. V shed 1 base and J 8 bases; nucleotides not matched to a gene: 7. The CDR3 runs 15 residues. The V gene's germline CDR1 is SGHAT and CDR2 FQDESV (reference sequence). The CDR3, as DNA: TGTGCCAGCAGCTTAGGACCGCGAGGGGGCGAAAAACTGTTTTTT. Translated, it gives CASSLGPRGGEKLFF.